These 15 T cell receptor beta chains originate from one sample sequenced in a study of blood T cell repertoires in COVID-19 (dated by TCRdb to the early 2020s). Library preparation used the immunoSEQ multiplex PCR assay. In its TCRdb copy, this immuneACCESS table keeps in-frame sequences only and misses some clones. Where compared with another copy, unresolved V genes explain less than half of these, and the others have no known cause. The sample contains more than 55,000 clones, approximately 90% of them found a single time. Together, the top ten hold 18% of the sample. The sequenced sample consisted of peripheral blood. The source of these receptors is a woman aged 55-69 years with COVID-19, enrolled during active disease.

The rearrangement joins TRBV19 to TRBJ2-2, with 7 positions matching TRBD2. The ends lost 6 bases at V and 1 base at J; junction bases unmatched: 11. CDR3 length equals 17 residues. Germline V gene sequence: CDR1 LNHDA, CDR2 SQIVND (reference sequence). The CDR3 spells CASSRGGRGRNTGELFF. For the CDR3, the DNA is TGTGCCAGTAGCCGCGGGGGAAGGGGAAGGAACACCGGGGAGCTGTTTTTT. Drawing the rest from reference TRBV19 and TRBJ2-2, the complete variable domain is DGGITQSPKYLFRKEGQNVTLSCEQNLNHDAMYWYRQDPGQGLRLIYYSQIVNDFQKGDIAEGYSVSREKKESFPLTVTSAQKNPTAFYLCASSRGGRGRNTGELFFGEGSRLTVL.

This clone was counted between two and nine times. The chain employs TRBV7-3 and TRBJ1-2; TRBD1 matches 8 bases. The CDR3 is 14 amino acids. The V and J ends lost 5 bases and 4 bases, in that order; junction bases with no gene match: 6. The germline gives CDR1 SGHTA, CDR2 FQGTGA. CDR3 in DNA: TGTGCCAGCAGCCTTGCCGGGACAGGCTATGGCTACACCTTC. Translating it yields CASSLAGTGYGYTF.

The gene calls are TRBV9 and TRBJ2-1; 9 bases are shared with TRBD1. J lost 6 bases, V lost 0 bases, and 4 bases had no gene match. CDR1 SGDLS and CDR2 YYNGEE come from the germline V gene. This CDR3 has 15 amino acids. In DNA form, the CDR3 reads TGTGCCAGCAGCGTAGAGGGACAGGGTTCCAATGAGCAGTTCTTC. Protein product: CASSVEGQGSNEQFF.

The CDR3 here is CASSEEDSANQPQHF. CDR3 coding DNA: TGTGCCAGCAGTGAAGAGGACAGCGCGAATCAGCCCCAGCATTTT. The chain is built from TRBV6-4 and TRBJ1-5; D possibly corresponds to TRBD1 (6 bases). Germline lookup yields CDR1 MRHNA and CDR2 SNTAGT. V was cut by 3 bases and J by 4 bases, with 13 bases left in between. The CDR3 spans 15 residues.

This chain links TRBV19 with TRBJ1-1, with 9 bases identical to TRBD1. Looked up from germline, CDR1 is LNHDA and CDR2 is SQIVND (reference sequence). With V trimmed by 5 bases and J by 7 bases, 8 bases remained unmatched. The CDR3 loop spans 14 amino acids. CDR3 DNA sequence: TGTGCCAGTAGTTTTACAGGGGGCGCGTTTGAAGCTTTCTTT. Translating gives CASSFTGGAFEAFF.

Points on this clone: In the same sample, other DNA sequences code for this CDR3. The chain has TRBV19 and TRBJ2-2, with 14 positions matching TRBD2. V shed 6 bases and J 2 bases; nucleotides not matched to a gene: 5. Germline V gene lookup returns CDR1 LNHDA and CDR2 SQIVND (reference sequence). The CDR3 runs to 17 residues. The DNA for the CDR3 is TGTGCCAGTAGGGGACTAGCGGGAGCCACCAACACCGGGGAGCTGTTTTTT. Its translation: CASRGLAGATNTGELFF.

V usage is TRBV5-6 and J usage is TRBJ2-6, with unresolved D. This CDR3 is 15 amino acids long. Germline-derived CDR1 and CDR2 are SGHDT and YYEEEE. V was trimmed by 4 bases and J by 0 bases, leaving 8 bases between them. Written as DNA, the CDR3 is TGTGCCAGCAGCATTGACAACTCTGGGGCCAACGTCCTGACTTTC. Amino acids: CASSIDNSGANVLTF.

The chain is built from TRBV4-3 and TRBJ1-2; TRBD1 is a possible D gene (6 bases). Trimming cost V 3 bases and J 4 bases, with 12 bases left between them. The CDR3 is made up of 14 amino acids. Germline V gene lookup returns CDR1 LGHNA and CDR2 YSLEER. The CDR3 protein is CASSQNRAGYGYTF. CDR3 DNA sequence: TGCGCCAGCAGCCAGAACAGGGCTGGCTATGGCTACACCTTC.

V is TRBV12-3 or TRBV12-4 and J is TRBJ2-5, with D maybe TRBD2 (7 bases). Trimming left V 8 bases short and J 4 bases short, with 11 bases between. The CDR3 totals 12 residues. The CDR3 region has the DNA TGTGCCAGCGTGGGAGGGGGAGAGACCCAGTACTTC. This gives the protein CASVGGGETQYF.

This clone showed up just once. V and J are TRBV5-1 and TRBJ1-1; unclear D gene. The CDR3 totals 13 residues. V lost 8 bases to trimming and J lost 0 bases, with 11 bases between them. Germline V gene lookup returns CDR1 SGHRS and CDR2 YFSETQ. The DNA of the CDR3 is TGCGCCAGTTGCTCTAAGATGAACACTGAAGCTTTCTTT. Its translation: CASCSKMNTEAFF. The complete variable domain, with remaining parts taken from reference TRBV5-1 and TRBJ1-1, reads KAGVTQTPRYLIKTRGQQVTLSCSPISGHRSVSWYQQTPGQGLQFLFEYFSETQRNKGNFPGRFSGRQFSNSRSEMNVSTLELGDSALYLCASCSKMNTEAFFGQGTRLTVV.

The J gene is TRBJ2-5, the V gene TRBV10-3, with 9 nucleotides matching TRBD1. The CDR3 runs 14 residues. V lost 11 bases, J lost 9 bases, and 16 bases stayed unmatched. Germline values: CDR1 ENHRY, CDR2 SYGVKD. CDR3 protein: CAARTGESTTPQYF. Written as DNA, the CDR3 is TGTGCCGCCCGGACAGGGGAGTCCACCACGCCCCAGTACTTC.

The gene calls are TRBV30 and TRBJ2-5; a weak D match, TRBD2 (7 bases). CDR1 GTSNPN and CDR2 SVGIG come from the germline V gene (reference sequence). The V end was cut by 5 bases, the J end by 1 base, with 20 bases between. CDR3 length equals 16 residues. The CDR3 nucleotides read TGTGCCTGGTCCAAGTGGGGGCGGGAGACCCAAGAGACCCAGTACTTC. It yields the protein CAWSKWGRETQETQYF.

The table lists this clone with a count of one. The gene calls are TRBV7-2 and TRBJ2-7, with no clear D. CDR3 length equals 12 residues. CDR1 SGHTA and CDR2 FQGNSA come from the germline V gene. Trimming took 2 bases from V and 6 from J, leaving 8 bases between them. The CDR3 region has the DNA TGTGCCAGCAGCTTATCCCGTCCCGAGCAGTACTTC. It encodes CASSLSRPEQYF. Based on the CDR3 plus reference TRBV7-2 and TRBJ2-7, the full variable domain is GAGVSQSPSNKVTEKGKDVELRCDPISGHTALYWYRQSLGQGLEFLIYFQGNSAPDKSGLPSDRFSAERTGGSVSTLTIQRTQQEDSAVYLCASSLSRPEQYFGPGTRLTVT.

The rearrangement joins TRBV7-9 to TRBJ1-1, with 8 bases lining up with TRBD1. The CDR3 is 13 residues long. Germline assignment: CDR1 SEHNR and CDR2 FQNEAQ (reference sequence). Germline trimming cut 5 bases from V and 4 bases from J; bases unmatched to any gene: 3. CDR3 sequence (DNA): TGTGCCAGCAGCGATCAGGGGGCCACTGAAGCTTTCTTT. It encodes CASSDQGATEAFF.

The rearrangement links TRBV6-6 to TRBJ1-1; 10 bases match TRBD1. Germline values: CDR1 MNHNY, CDR2 SVGAGI (reference sequence). This CDR3 has 16 amino acids. The ends lost 5 bases at V and 0 bases at J; junction bases unmatched: 6. The CDR3 spells CASSRDRGILNTEAFF. The CDR3 bases are TGTGCCAGCAGTAGGGACAGGGGAATTTTGAACACTGAAGCTTTCTTT.